Sequencing of this T cell receptor (beta chain) was carried out in a study of regulatory T cells in long-lasting Graves disease. Across the study: Graves' patients with a new diagnosis had received antithyroid drugs under 3 months.

Assembly of TCR beta libraries relied on iRepertoire HTBI primers together with Arm-PCR of CDR3 regions. Via MiXCR, TCRdb re-called the multiplex PCR reads, giving one row per CDR3 protein. The data hold 540,000 or so distinct CDR3 sequences, with 13% observed a single time. Time point given: newly diagnosed GD, antithyroid drugs for less than 3 months. TCR sequences were obtained from RNA taken from PBMCs. Trimming left V 8 bases short and J 0 bases short, with 11 bases between. Germline CDR1 MDHEN, CDR2 SYDVKM. This CDR3 region has 14 residues. This clonotype was counted many times. The data were also submitted as part of a second study, on T cells in Graves' hyperthyroidism and ophthalmopathy.

This specimen consisted of peripheral blood mononuclear cells (PBMCs), obtained at new diagnosis, from a patient treated with antithyroid drugs. The source of this sequence is a man aged 25-40 years with Graves disease. The rearrangement uses TRBV28 and TRBJ1-5; D unresolved. The CDR3 DNA sequence: TGTGCCAGCTTGGGGATTTATAGCAATCAGCCCCAGCATTTT. Its protein is CASLGIYSNQPQHF.